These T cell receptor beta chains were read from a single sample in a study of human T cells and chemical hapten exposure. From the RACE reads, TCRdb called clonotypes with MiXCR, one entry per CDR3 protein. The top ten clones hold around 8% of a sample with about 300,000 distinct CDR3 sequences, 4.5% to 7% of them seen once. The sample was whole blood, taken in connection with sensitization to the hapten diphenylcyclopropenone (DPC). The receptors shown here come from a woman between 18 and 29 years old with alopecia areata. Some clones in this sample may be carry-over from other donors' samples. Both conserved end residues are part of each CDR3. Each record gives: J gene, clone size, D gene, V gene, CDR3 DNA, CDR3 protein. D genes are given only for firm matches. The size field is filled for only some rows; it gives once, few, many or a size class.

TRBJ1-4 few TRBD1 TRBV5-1 TGCGCCAGCAGCTTGGAGGGGGCTGAGGAAAAACTGTTTTTT CASSLEGAEEKLFF
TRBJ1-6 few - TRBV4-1 TGCGCCAGCAGCCAAGATGGGGCCCGTTTCCATAATTCACCCCTCCACTTT CASSQDGARFHNSPLHF
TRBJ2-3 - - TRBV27 TGTGCCAGCAGTTTCCTAGGTGGGGGGTCGGCAGATACGCAGTATTTT CASSFLGGGSADTQYF
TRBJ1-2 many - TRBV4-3 TGCGCCAGCAGCCAGACGCCGAACTATGGCTACACCTTC CASSQTPNYGYTF
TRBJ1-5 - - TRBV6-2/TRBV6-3 TGTGCCAGCAGCCACGGGTCATCAGGGAGTCAGCCCCAGCATTTT CASSHGSSGSQPQHF
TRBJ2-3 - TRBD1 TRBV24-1 TGTGCCACCAGTGATGACACAGGGGCCACAGATACGCAGTATTTT CATSDDTGATDTQYF
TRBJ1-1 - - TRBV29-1 TGCAGCGTCGCCCCCACAGAGAACACTGAAGCTTTCTTT CSVAPTENTEAFF
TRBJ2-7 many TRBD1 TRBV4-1 TGCGCCAGCAGCCAAGAGGATATAGGGGGCAACGAGCAGTACTTC CASSQEDIGGNEQYF
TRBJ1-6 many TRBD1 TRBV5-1 TGCGCCAGCAGAGACAGGGACCTCTCTTCACCCCTCCACTTT CASRDRDLSSPLHF
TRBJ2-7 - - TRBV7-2 TGTGCCAGCAGCTTAGCCCAGGACTACCCCTACGAGCAGTACTTC CASSLAQDYPYEQYF
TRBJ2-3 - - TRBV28 TGTGCCAGCAGTTTGCCAGGGAGAGAAACAGATACGCAGTATTTT CASSLPGRETDTQYF
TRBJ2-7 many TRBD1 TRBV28 TGTGCCAGCAGTAGAGGGGACAGGGCCGAGCAGTACTTC CASSRGDRAEQYF
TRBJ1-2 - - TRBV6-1 TGTGCCAGCAGTGTTGTGGTTGGGGCCTATGGCTACACCTTC CASSVVVGAYGYTF
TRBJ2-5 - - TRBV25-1 TGTGCCAGCAGTCCCGCGGGTTCCCGAGAGACCCAGTACTTC CASSPAGSRETQYF
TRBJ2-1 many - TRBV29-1 TGCAGCGTGCGTCAAAACAATGAGCAGTTCTTC CSVRQNNEQFF
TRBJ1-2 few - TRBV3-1 TGTGCCAGCAGCCAAGCGGCAGGAGCCTATGGCTACACCTTC CASSQAAGAYGYTF
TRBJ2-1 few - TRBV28 TGTGCCAGCAGTGGGGGACTTAGCCCACACAATGAGCAGTTCTTC CASSGGLSPHNEQFF
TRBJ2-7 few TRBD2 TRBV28 TGTGCCAGCAGTTGGGCTAGCGGGGGCTACGAGCAGTACTTC CASSWASGGYEQYF
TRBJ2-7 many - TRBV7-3 TGTGCCAGCAGCTTAGCGGGTCACTACGAGCAGTACTTC CASSLAGHYEQYF
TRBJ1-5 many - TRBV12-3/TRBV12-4 TGTGCCAGCAGTTTAGCGTACAGTAATCAGCCCCAGCATTTT CASSLAYSNQPQHF
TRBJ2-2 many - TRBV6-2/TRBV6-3 TGTGCCAGCAGTCACCCCCCCGGGTCCGGGGAGCTGTTTTTT CASSHPPGSGELFF
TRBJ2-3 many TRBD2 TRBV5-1 TGCGCCAGCAGCTCACGGGGGGGCGCAGATACGCAGTATTTT CASSSRGGADTQYF
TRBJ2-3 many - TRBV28 TGTGCCAGCAGTTCCTCCCGTCTTCGCACAGATACGCAGTATTTT CASSSSRLRTDTQYF
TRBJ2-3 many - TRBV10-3 TGTGCCATCAGCCCCGGTTTGGTCGATACGCAGTATTTT CAISPGLVDTQYF
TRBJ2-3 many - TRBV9 TGTGCCAGCAGCAGAGGTTATCAGCAGGGCGATACGCAGTATTTT CASSRGYQQGDTQYF
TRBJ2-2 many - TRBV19 TGTGCCAGTAGTATCGGGCAGGCGACCGGGGAGCTGTTTTTT CASSIGQATGELFF
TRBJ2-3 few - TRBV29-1 TGCAGCGTTGTGACTAACCCGGGCACAGATACGCAGTATTTT CSVVTNPGTDTQYF
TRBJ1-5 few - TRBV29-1 TGCAGCGTAGTAGGGGATAGCAATCAGCCCCAGCATTTT CSVVGDSNQPQHF
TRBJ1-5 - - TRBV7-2 TGTGCCAGCAGCTTTGACAGGAATCAGCCCCAGCATTTT CASSFDRNQPQHF
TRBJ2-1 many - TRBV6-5 TGTGCCAGCAGTTACTTGTTGGCTGGGGATGAGCAGTTCTTC CASSYLLAGDEQFF
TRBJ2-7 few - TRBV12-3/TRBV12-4 TGTGCCAGCAGCCCCCACCCTTCCCAGGGTCCCTACGAGCAGTACTTC CASSPHPSQGPYEQYF
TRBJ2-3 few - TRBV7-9 TGTGCCAGCACCCTTACGGAGCCCTCCGGTACGCAGTATTTT CASTLTEPSGTQYF
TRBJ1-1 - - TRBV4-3 TGCGCCAGCAGCCAAGGTGCGGGCCGTCCCCAGGGTGGCACTGAAGCTTTCTTT CASSQGAGRPQGGTEAFF
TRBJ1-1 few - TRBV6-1 TGTGCCAGCAGTGATACCCACAACACTGAAGCTTTCTTT CASSDTHNTEAFF
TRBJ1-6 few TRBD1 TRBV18 TGTGCCAGCTCATCCTCGGCAGGGGGTAATTCACCCCTCCACTTT CASSSSAGGNSPLHF
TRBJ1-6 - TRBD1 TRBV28 TGTGCCAGCAGCCATCCATATTTGGGGACAGCTAATTCACCCCTCCACTTT CASSHPYLGTANSPLHF
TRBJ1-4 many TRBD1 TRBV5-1 TGCGCCAGCAGCCCTAACGGACAGGCCTTTGAAAAACTGTTTTTT CASSPNGQAFEKLFF
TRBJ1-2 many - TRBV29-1 TGCAGCGTCCGTCAAATAATAGAATTACAGAACTATGGCTACACCTTC CSVRQIIELQNYGYTF
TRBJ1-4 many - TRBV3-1 TGTGCCAGCAGCCAAGGGACGTGGAGTGAAAAACTGTTTTTT CASSQGTWSEKLFF
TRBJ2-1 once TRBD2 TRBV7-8 TGTGCCAGCAGCTCCTACGGGGGGGACCTTAATGAGGAGCAGTTCTTC CASSSYGGDLNEEQFF
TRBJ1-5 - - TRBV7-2 TGTGCCAGCAGCTTAGGGCGGTATAGCAATCAGCCCCAGCATTTT CASSLGRYSNQPQHF
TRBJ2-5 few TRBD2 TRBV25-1 TGTGCCAGCAGTGAATGGACTAGCGGGGGACAAGAGACCCAGTACTTC CASSEWTSGGQETQYF
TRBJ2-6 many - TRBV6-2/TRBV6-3 TGTGCCAGCAGTGGGGTCTCTGGGGCCAACGTCCTGACTTTC CASSGVSGANVLTF
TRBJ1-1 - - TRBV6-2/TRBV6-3 TGTGCCAGCAGTTACACGCGGGGCGGAAACACTGAAGCTTTCTTT CASSYTRGGNTEAFF
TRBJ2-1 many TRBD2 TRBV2 TGTGCCAGCAGTGAGGCCCCCCCGAGCGGGGGGTCCTACAATGAGCAGTTCTTC CASSEAPPSGGSYNEQFF
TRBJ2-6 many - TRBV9 TGTGCCAGCAGCGCCCCCTCTGGGGCCAACGTCCTGACTTTC CASSAPSGANVLTF
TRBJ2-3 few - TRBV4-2 TGTGCCAGCAGCCAAGGGCGATACACAGATACGCAGTATTTT CASSQGRYTDTQYF
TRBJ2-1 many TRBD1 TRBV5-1 TGCGCCAGCAGCAAACCGGGACAGGGCCTTTCTGAGCAGTTCTTC CASSKPGQGLSEQFF
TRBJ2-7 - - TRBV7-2 TGTGCCAGCAGCTTATTCGGGGGAGTCTACGAGCAGTACTTC CASSLFGGVYEQYF
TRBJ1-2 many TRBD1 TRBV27 TGTGCCACCCCCCGGACAGGGGGTTCAGCTAACTATGGCTACACCTTC CATPRTGGSANYGYTF
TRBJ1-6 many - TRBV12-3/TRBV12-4 TGTGCCAGCAGTTTAGACGCGGCGGGCAATTCACCCCTCCACTTT CASSLDAAGNSPLHF
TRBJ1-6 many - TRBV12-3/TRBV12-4 TGTGCCAGCACCCGAGGTGGGTGGAATTCACCCCTCCACTTT CASTRGGWNSPLHF
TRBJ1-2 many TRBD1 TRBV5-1 TGCGCCAGCAGCTTGGTAGGCGGACAGGGCTATGGCTACACCTTC CASSLVGGQGYGYTF
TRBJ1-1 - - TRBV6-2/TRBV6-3 TGTGCCAGCAGTTTCCGCCAAGGGGGTTTAGCTTTCTTT CASSFRQGGLAFF
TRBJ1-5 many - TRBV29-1 TGCAGCGTTGGGGGCGCGGATCAGCCCCAGCATTTT CSVGGADQPQHF
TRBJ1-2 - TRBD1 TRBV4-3 TGCGCCAGCAGCCAAGATGGACAGGGTGTGTACACCTTC CASSQDGQGVYTF
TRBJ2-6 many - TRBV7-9 TGTGCCAGCAGCTCCTACCTTCCCAGCTCTGGGGCCAACGTCCTGACTTTC CASSSYLPSSGANVLTF
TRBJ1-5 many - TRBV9 TGTGCCAGCAGCGTAGAGCCGGGAAGTCAGCCCCAGCATTTT CASSVEPGSQPQHF
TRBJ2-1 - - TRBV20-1 TGCAGTGCTAGAGATCCGAGCTTCTCCTACAATGAGCAGTTCTTC CSARDPSFSYNEQFF
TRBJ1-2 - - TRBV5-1 TGCGCCAGCAGCTTGGACGGGGTATCAGAATTCACCTTC CASSLDGVSEFTF